This entry is about one T cell receptor beta chain. This sample stems from a study of blood T cell repertoires in COVID-19. Study information: Sources were T cells, B-cell-depleted T cells, or PBMCs; the material itself was cDNA or gDNA.

Measured with immunoSEQ multiplex PCR; TCRdb has only the in-frame clones, and not every one. The table has roughly 43,000 clones, about 85% seen once; the top ten hold over 9%. The specimen was peripheral blood. The clonotype was recovered from a human donor in a cohort sampled during active COVID-19.

The CDR3 region has the DNA TGTGCCAGCAGCCTATTCGAGCCGAGTTATGGCTACACCTTC. It codes for CASSLFEPSYGYTF. The chain joins TRBV7-9 to TRBJ1-2; D gene ambiguous. Trimming took off 5 bases at V and 5 bases at J, with 15 bases between the two ends. The CDR3 totals 14 residues. The germline V gene has CDR1 SEHNR and CDR2 FQNEAQ (reference sequence).